The 9 T cell receptor beta chains in this list originate from one sample, sequenced in a study of blood T cell repertoires in COVID-19. TCRdb keeps only in-frame clones here, not all; method: immunoSEQ multiplex PCR. This table holds hundreds of thousands of clones, about 90% found once. The sample consisted of peripheral blood. These receptors all stem from a woman in her seventies with COVID-19, enrolled during active disease.

The chain recombines TRBV24-1 with TRBJ2-5, with a possible D match to TRBD2 (6 bases). Looked up from germline, CDR1 is KGHDR and CDR2 is SFDVKD. CDR3 size: 16 residues. V was clipped by 4 bases and J by 4 bases, with 18 bases between them. In nucleotides, the CDR3 is TGTGCCACCAGTGACGGGACTTTTGTTTCGGTAGAGACCCAGTACTTC. It is translated as CATSDGTFVSVETQYF.

V and J are TRBV24-1 and TRBJ2-1, with 13 bases fitting TRBD2. The V segment lost 3 bases and the J segment 0 bases; nucleotides outside the gene matches: 10. The germline V gene has CDR1 KGHDR and CDR2 SFDVKD. The CDR3 spans 20 residues. The CDR3 DNA follows: TGTGCCACCAGTGATCCCGGGACTAGCGGGGTTATGAGCTCCTACAATGAGCAGTTCTTC. Translating gives CATSDPGTSGVMSSYNEQFF.

The chain employs TRBV5-4 and TRBJ2-7; TRBD2 agrees at 12 bases. The trim removed 2 bases at V and 6 bases at J, leaving 6 bases unmatched. The CDR3 is 15 residues long. The germline V gene has CDR1 SGHNT and CDR2 YYREEE (reference sequence). In DNA form, the CDR3 reads TGTGCCAGCAGCTTTCCTAGCGGGGGGGCAAGCGAGCAGTACTTC. As protein: CASSFPSGGASEQYF.

This chain joins TRBV27 and TRBJ2-3, with 7 bases identical to TRBD2. Germline CDR1 and CDR2: MNHEY and SMNVEV (reference sequence). V dropped 5 bases and J dropped 4; count of bases not matched to a gene: 9. The CDR3 spans 15 residues. The CDR3 DNA reads as TGTGCCAGCAGTCGAGTCCTAGCGGAGGCAGATACGCAGTATTTT. As protein: CASSRVLAEADTQYF.

The genes are TRBV29-1 and TRBJ2-7, with 8 bases aligning to TRBD1. Germline-derived CDR1 and CDR2 are SQVTM and ANQGSEA. The V and J ends lost 6 bases and 5 bases, in that order; junction bases with no gene match: 3. The CDR3 contains 11 residues. The CDR3 protein is CSVDRDNEQYF. The CDR3 DNA sequence: TGCAGCGTGGACAGGGATAACGAGCAGTACTTC.

The CDR3 region is CASSDSQGLGGYTF. Here the CDR3 DNA reads TGTGCCAGCAGTGACTCGCAGGGGCTCGGAGGCTACACCTTC. The chain has TRBV6-4 and TRBJ1-2; weak D call: TRBD1 (6 bases). V lost 0 bases to trimming and J lost 8 bases, with 13 bases between them. The CDR3 extends over 14 amino acids. Germline V gene sequence: CDR1 MRHNA, CDR2 SNTAGT.

This sequence joins TRBV30 and TRBJ1-2, with TRBD1 matching over 7 bases. The CDR3 loop spans 15 amino acids. V lost 3 bases to trimming and J lost 3 bases; unmatched junction nucleotides: 10. Per the germline V gene, CDR1 is GTSNPN and CDR2 is SVGIG (reference sequence). CDR3 region: CAWSAPGQTYYGYTF. The CDR3 nucleotides read TGTGCCTGGAGCGCACCGGGACAGACATACTATGGCTACACCTTC.

About this clone: Other DNA sequences within the sample encode an identical CDR3. This rearrangement joins TRBV18 to TRBJ2-7; 12 bases line up with TRBD1. The CDR3 consists of 15 residues. V shed 3 bases, J shed 2 bases, and the junction held 2 bases outside the gene matches. The V gene's germline CDR1 is KGHSH and CDR2 LQKENI. The CDR3: CASSPGQGAPYEQYF. The CDR3 DNA sequence: TGTGCCAGCTCACCGGGACAGGGGGCACCCTACGAGCAGTACTTC. The complete variable domain, with remaining parts taken from reference TRBV18 and TRBJ2-7, reads NAGVMQNPRHLVRRRGQEARLRCSPMKGHSHVYWYRQLPEEGLKFMVYLQKENIIDESGMPKERFSAEFPKEGPSILRIQQVVRGDSAAYFCASSPGQGAPYEQYFGPGTRLTVT.

The CDR3 DNA reads as TGTGCCAGCAGTTTGGGGACAGGGGGCCCTGTGGTTAATGAAAAACTGTTTTTT. The encoded protein is CASSLGTGGPVVNEKLFF. The chain carries TRBV9 and TRBJ1-4; 12 bases are a match to TRBD1. V lost 5 bases to trimming and J lost 4 bases; unmatched junction nucleotides: 12. CDR3 length: 18 residues. Germline V lookup: CDR1 SGDLS, CDR2 YYNGEE.